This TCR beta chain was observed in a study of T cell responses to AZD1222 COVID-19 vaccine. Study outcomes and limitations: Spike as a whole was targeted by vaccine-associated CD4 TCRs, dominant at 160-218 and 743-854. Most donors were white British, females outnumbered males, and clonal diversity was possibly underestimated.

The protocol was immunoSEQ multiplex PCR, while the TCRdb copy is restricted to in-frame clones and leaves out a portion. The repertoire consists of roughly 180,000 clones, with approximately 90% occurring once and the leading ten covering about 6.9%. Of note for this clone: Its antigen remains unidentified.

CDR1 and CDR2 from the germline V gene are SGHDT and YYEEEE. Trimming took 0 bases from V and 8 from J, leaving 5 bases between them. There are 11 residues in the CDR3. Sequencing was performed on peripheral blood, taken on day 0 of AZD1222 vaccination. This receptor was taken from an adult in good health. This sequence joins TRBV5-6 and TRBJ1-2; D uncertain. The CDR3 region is CASSLEQGYTF. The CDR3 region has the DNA TGTGCCAGCAGCTTGGAACAAGGCTACACCTTC.